The subject of this entry is one TCR beta chain. PBMCs numbering at least 6.5 million were isolated per sample. Total RNA, at least 5 micrograms per sample, was extracted from PBMCs. Looked up from germline, CDR1 is DFQATT and CDR2 is SNEGSKA (reference sequence). CDR3 length: 12 amino acids. The data are from a study of blood T cells in healthy people across ages. Study-wide context: Using template switching, researchers captured about one barcoded beta molecule for each two T cells.

Together with a sample-barcoded 5' primer, a J-beta primer mix was included in a second PCR lasting roughly 6 to 12 cycles. Using its own MiXCR run on the 5' RACE reads, TCRdb lists one record per CDR3 protein. This table holds more than 700,000 distinct CDR3 sequences, about 48% found once. The sequence came from a man older than 75 in good health. Sequencing used blood. The chain has TRBV20-1 and TRBJ2-3, with D perhaps TRBD1 (6 bases). DNA for the CDR3: TGCAGCCCCGGGACAACAAACAGATACGCGTATTTT. Translated: CSPGTTNRYAYF.